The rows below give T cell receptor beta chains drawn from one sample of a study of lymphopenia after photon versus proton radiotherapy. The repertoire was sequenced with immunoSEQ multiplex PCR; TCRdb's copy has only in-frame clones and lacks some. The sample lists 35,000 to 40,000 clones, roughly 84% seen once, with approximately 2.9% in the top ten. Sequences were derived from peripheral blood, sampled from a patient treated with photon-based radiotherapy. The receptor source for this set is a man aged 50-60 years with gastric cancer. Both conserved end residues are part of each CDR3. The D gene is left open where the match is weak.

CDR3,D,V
CASNELAGVTDTQYF,TRBD2,TRBV19
CASSLKTASGNTIYF,NA,TRBV5-5
CSVGQGTEAFF,NA,TRBV29-1
CASSLGTGGATGELFF,TRBD1,TRBV10-2
CASSRLSDSAETQYF,NA,TRBV5-1
CASSPITISEPANYGYTF,NA,TRBV4-1
CATSKTDRDYNEQFF,TRBD1,TRBV15
CASSFQGSNTGELFF,NA,TRBV4-2
CASILGTSGSYEQYF,TRBD2,TRBV6-1
CASRTQGTNQPQHF,TRBD1,TRBV2
CASSLVVHEQFF,NA,TRBV5-1
CASSLGLAGTNEQFF,TRBD2,TRBV5-1
CASHWTGNTGELFF,NA,TRBV27
CASSLVGGSGANVLTF,NA,TRBV5-1
CASSYSLPSYNEQFF,NA,TRBV6-6
CASSLEGNEQFF,NA,TRBV28
CASSKTGFISYEQYF,NA,TRBV11-2
CASSPHGKTDTQYF,NA,TRBV28
CASSSGRGQGNSPLHF,TRBD1,TRBV7-9
CASSPQPTGMFGNQPQHF,TRBD1,TRBV18
CASSPGEGNTDTQYF,NA,TRBV18
CASSSFRQGPEAFF,TRBD1,TRBV11-2
CASGLVVTEQYF,NA,TRBV12-5
CASSPEGAHNEQFF,TRBD1,TRBV13
CASSAWMRQETQYF,NA,TRBV7-2